This is a list of T cell receptor beta chains from one sample in a study of T cells after yellow fever vaccination. TCRdb reprocessed the 5' RACE reads via MiXCR and lists one record per CDR3 protein. The sample holds 300,000 or so distinct CDR3 sequences, about 4% seen once. The material sequenced was PBMCs, taken 5 days after the yellow fever booster vaccination. The origin of the receptors is a man aged 18 to 29 who received the YFV17D yellow fever vaccine. CDR3s include the opening cysteine and the closing phenylalanine or tryptophan. The order of the fields is CDR3 length, J gene, D gene, V gene, clone size, CDR3 protein, CDR3 DNA. A D gene is named only where the DNA matches it firmly. Expanded clones are given a class, and other clones once, few, many or no size at all.

16	TRBJ2-1	.	TRBV25-1	few	CASSESTGSSYNEQFF	TGTGCCAGCAGCGAATCCACAGGGAGCTCCTACAATGAGCAGTTCTTC
13	TRBJ1-1	.	TRBV20-1	.	CSATPPGNTEAFF	TGCAGTGCTACCCCACCGGGGAACACTGAAGCTTTCTTT
14	TRBJ1-6	.	TRBV5-1	few	CASSARDENSPLHF	TGCGCCAGCAGCGCCCGGGACGAAAATTCACCCCTCCACTTT
13	TRBJ1-5	.	TRBV2	few	CASSDVSNQPQHF	TGTGCCAGCAGTGACGTTAGCAATCAGCCCCAGCATTTT
17	TRBJ2-1	.	TRBV21-1	few	CASPPEGQTISYNEQFF	TGTGCCAGCCCACCGGAGGGCCAAACAATCTCCTACAATGAGCAGTTCTTC
13	TRBJ1-5	.	TRBV7-2	many	CASSLDGNQPQHF	TGTGCCAGCAGCTTAGACGGCAATCAGCCCCAGCATTTT
15	TRBJ2-3	TRBD1	TRBV5-1	many	CASSWRQGEADTQYF	TGCGCCAGCAGTTGGCGACAGGGCGAGGCAGATACGCAGTATTTT
14	TRBJ2-3	.	TRBV11-2	few	CASSSTPPTDTQYF	TGTGCCAGCAGCTCCACCCCGCCCACAGATACGCAGTATTTT
13	TRBJ2-3	.	TRBV11-2	.	CACSFLGGHTQYF	TGTGCCTGCAGCTTCCTGGGGGGACATACGCAGTATTTT
14	TRBJ1-6	.	TRBV28	few	CASILGVAGSPLHF	TGTGCCAGCATTTTAGGTGTCGCGGGTTCACCCCTCCACTTT
15	TRBJ1-3	.	TRBV18	few	CASSPLDLGGNTIYF	TGTGCCAGCTCACCACTGGATCTGGGCGGAAACACCATATATTTT
16	TRBJ1-2	TRBD1	TRBV5-6	.	CASSLVQGAPHYGYTF	TGTGCCAGCAGCTTGGTCCAGGGGGCGCCGCACTATGGCTACACCTTC
14	TRBJ2-5	.	TRBV3-1	.	CASRPSSGAETQYF	TGTGCCAGCAGACCATCTTCGGGGGCAGAGACCCAGTACTTC
12	TRBJ1-1	.	TRBV29-1	few	CSVEDGGSEAFF	TGCAGCGTTGAAGACGGCGGCTCTGAAGCTTTCTTT
16	TRBJ2-3	.	TRBV19	.	CASRAAGRWGGDTQYF	TGTGCCAGTCGGGCGGCGGGCCGTTGGGGTGGAGATACGCAGTATTTT
16	TRBJ1-5	.	TRBV12-3/TRBV12-4	few	CASKRGASGQHQPQHF	TGTGCCAGCAAAAGGGGGGCTTCAGGGCAGCACCAGCCCCAGCATTTT
16	TRBJ1-5	TRBD1	TRBV18	many	CASSVGQGMSNQPQHF	TGTGCCAGCTCAGTGGGACAGGGGATGAGCAATCAGCCCCAGCATTTT
16	TRBJ2-3	.	TRBV4-3	many	CASRRNPGPMADTQYF	TGCGCCAGCAGGAGGAACCCGGGACCCATGGCAGATACGCAGTATTTT
12	TRBJ1-5	.	TRBV12-5	few	CASGLDNQPQHF	TGTGCTAGTGGTTTGGATAATCAGCCCCAGCATTTT
14	TRBJ2-1	TRBD1	TRBV7-2	many	CASSLALGQVGIFF	TGTGCCAGCAGCTTAGCCCTTGGACAGGTTGGGATATTCTTC
16	TRBJ1-1	.	TRBV7-9	many	CASSSGWGHPNTEAFF	TGTGCCAGCAGCTCTGGTTGGGGGCACCCGAACACTGAAGCTTTCTTT
15	TRBJ1-4	TRBD1	TRBV7-2	.	CASSPRQGGDEKLFF	TGTGCCAGCAGCCCCAGACAGGGAGGGGATGAAAAACTGTTTTTT
14	TRBJ2-1	.	TRBV10-1	.	CASSEEGLRDEQFF	TGCGCCAGCAGTGAGGAGGGGTTGCGGGATGAGCAGTTCTTC
15	TRBJ1-4	.	TRBV6-6	few	CASSYSKEGGEKLFF	TGTGCCAGCAGTTACTCGAAAGAGGGTGGGGAAAAACTGTTTTTT
11	TRBJ1-1	.	TRBV20-1	few	CSARVENRAFF	TGCAGTGCTAGAGTTGAGAATAGGGCTTTCTTT
15	TRBJ2-7	TRBD1	TRBV28	.	CASGQVRGATYEQYF	TGTGCCAGCGGACAGGTGAGGGGCGCGACCTACGAGCAGTACTTC
13	TRBJ1-6	.	TRBV6-1	few	CAIKHRENSPLHF	TGTGCCATCAAGCATAGGGAAAATTCACCCCTCCACTTT
15	TRBJ2-3	.	TRBV5-1	many	CASSLWERGTDTQYF	TGCGCCAGCAGCTTGTGGGAAAGGGGGACAGATACGCAGTATTTT
16	TRBJ2-3	TRBD2	TRBV7-2	.	CASNKVSGVGTDTQYF	TGTGCCAGCAACAAAGTGAGCGGGGTTGGCACAGATACGCAGTATTTT
14	TRBJ2-1	TRBD2	TRBV20-1	many	CSTFSAGGLDEQFF	TGCAGTACCTTCTCAGCGGGGGGGCTGGATGAGCAGTTCTTC
14	TRBJ2-2	.	TRBV20-1	many	CSARGQLDTGELFF	TGCAGTGCTAGAGGACAGCTTGACACCGGGGAGCTGTTTTTT
13	TRBJ2-7	.	TRBV18	.	CASSPDAAAEQYF	TGTGCCAGCTCACCAGACGCGGCCGCCGAGCAGTACTTC
14	TRBJ1-4	TRBD1	TRBV7-2	few	CASSFGTANEKLFF	TGTGCCAGCAGCTTCGGGACAGCCAATGAAAAACTGTTTTTT